The 20 T cell receptor beta chains reported below all come from one sample, sequenced in a study of T cells in Graves' hyperthyroidism and ophthalmopathy. RNA transcripts served as the template for amplifying TCR beta CDR3 regions. The HTBI primer set served for first-round RT-PCR of the TCR CDR3. TCRdb independently ran MiXCR on the multiplex PCR reads; one entry per CDR3 protein. The sample shows some 300,000 distinct CDR3 sequences, roughly 19% of them seen only once. Sequencing used blood. These receptors all stem from a middle-aged man with Graves' ophthalmopathy.

The V gene is TRBV2, the J gene TRBJ2-4; the D is unclear. The V gene lost 5 bases and the J gene lost 12 bases, with 17 bases spanning the gap. There are 13 residues in the CDR3. Germline lookup yields CDR1 SNHLY and CDR2 FYNNEI. CDR3 region: CASSSTPGVNQYF. In nucleotides, the CDR3 is TGTGCCAGCAGTTCTACACCAGGAGTGAATCAGTACTTC.

This clonotype was seen a few times. The chain carries TRBV19 and TRBJ1-1; D not certain. Deletions cut 3 bases from V and 0 bases from J, with 8 bases between. The germline gives CDR1 LNHDA, CDR2 SQIVND (reference sequence). This CDR3 is built from 14 residues. The CDR3 bases are TGTGCCAGTAGTATCGGCAGCATGAACACTGAAGCTTTCTTT. Encoded protein: CASSIGSMNTEAFF.

This clonotype showed up many times. The V and J genes are TRBV20-1 and TRBJ2-1; no definite D call. V was trimmed by 6 bases and J by 8 bases, leaving 14 bases between them. Germline V CDR1 and CDR2: DFQATT, SNEGSKA (reference sequence). The CDR3 contains 12 residues. CDR3 amino acids: CSAERARDEQFF. The CDR3 DNA reads as TGCAGTGCCGAAAGGGCTAGGGATGAGCAGTTCTTC.

To note about this clonotype: At one end the junction does not follow the germline gene, possibly because of a read error. This chain joins TRBV12-3 or TRBV12-4 and TRBJ2-1; D is possibly TRBD1 (5 bases). The CDR3 spans 14 residues. CDR3 sequence: CARSLAGSYNEQFF. The CDR3 coding sequence is TGTGCCAGAAGTTTAGCAGGGTCCTACAATGAGCAGTTCTTC.

V gene TRBV27 combines with J gene TRBJ2-7; D unclear. Germline V gene data show CDR1 as MNHEY and CDR2 as SMNVEV (reference sequence). Trimming took off 6 bases at V and 7 bases at J, with 19 bases between the two ends. The CDR3 covers 14 residues. This CDR3 reads CASSVDGMLSEQYF. In DNA, the CDR3 is TGTGCCAGCAGCGTCGATGGAATGTTGAGTGAGCAGTACTTC.

This clonotype was counted many times. This chain links TRBV20-1 with TRBJ1-1; D not resolved. The CDR3 runs 15 residues. From germline, CDR1 is DFQATT and CDR2 SNEGSKA (reference sequence). V was shortened by 5 bases and J by 5 bases, with 21 bases between the two germline ends. The CDR3 sequence: CSAVEDHRDETEAFF. The CDR3 DNA reads as TGCAGTGCTGTCGAAGACCACCGGGATGAAACTGAAGCTTTCTTT.

The chain links TRBV10-3 to TRBJ1-1; D not certain. The CDR3 sequence is 13 residues long. Looked up from germline, CDR1 is ENHRY and CDR2 is SYGVKD. Between the trimmed V and J ends, which lost 3 bases and 5 bases, there was a span of 10 bases. The CDR3 DNA sequence: TGTGCCATCAGTGAACATGAGGAAACTGAAGCTTTCTTT. Its translation: CAISEHEETEAFF.

This clonotype was picked up many times. Written as DNA, the CDR3 is TGTGCCAGCAGCTTAGGGACGGGACTAGCGGGACCCCTGGAGCAGTACTTC. As protein: CASSLGTGLAGPLEQYF. V and J are TRBV7-2 and TRBJ2-7, with 13 positions matching TRBD2. Germline loops: CDR1 SGHTA, CDR2 FQGNSA. The length of the CDR3 is 17 residues. Germline trimming cut 1 base from V and 7 bases from J; bases unmatched to any gene: 10.

This clonotype came up many times. The chain couples TRBV28 to TRBJ1-4; 8 bases are a match to TRBD1. The germline V gene has CDR1 MDHEN and CDR2 SYDVKM. J lost 4 bases, V lost 4 bases, and 8 bases had no gene match. This CDR3 spans 16 amino acids. For the CDR3, the DNA is TGTGCCAGCAGTTCCCCGGCGGGACAGGATAATGAAAAACTGTTTTTT. This translates into CASSSPAGQDNEKLFF.

The genes are TRBV6-1 and TRBJ1-4, with TRBD1 as a possible D gene (6 bases). Trimming pared 4 bases from V and 5 bases from J, leaving 17 bases between. CDR1 MNHNS and CDR2 SASEGT come from the germline V gene. This CDR3 contains 16 residues. This CDR3 reads CASSGEKGGGNEKLFF. DNA for the CDR3: TGTGCCAGCAGTGGAGAGAAGGGGGGAGGAAATGAAAAACTGTTTTTT.

The DNA of the CDR3 is TGTGCCAGCACCTCGGGGGGAGTGAGTGGCTACACCTTC. This sequence encodes CASTSGGVSGYTF. The J gene is TRBJ1-2, the V gene TRBV6-1, with a weak D call TRBD1 (5 bases). Deletions cut 7 bases from V and 7 bases from J, with 16 bases between. CDR1 and CDR2 (germline): MNHNS, SASEGT. CDR3 size: 13 residues.

The sample holds many counts of this clonotype. J is TRBJ2-3 and V is TRBV12-3 or TRBV12-4; 10 bases agree with TRBD2. Losses at the gene ends were 5 bases for V and 2 bases for J; bases not matched to a gene: 4. The CDR3 extends over 15 amino acids. The CDR3 DNA sequence: TGTGCCAGCAGTCGGACTAGCGGTTTCACAGATACGCAGTATTTT. Amino acids: CASSRTSGFTDTQYF.

The CDR3 loop reads CAWSQGLAYEQYF. CDR3 in DNA: TGTGCCTGGTCCCAGGGATTAGCCTACGAGCAGTACTTC. The chain uses TRBV30 and TRBJ2-7; tentatively, D is TRBD1 (5 bases). The V end was cut by 5 bases, the J end by 2 bases, with 13 bases between. The CDR3 runs to 13 residues. CDR1 GTSNPN and CDR2 SVGIG come from the germline V gene (reference sequence).

V usage is TRBV6-1 and J usage is TRBJ2-1; 7 bases are shared with TRBD2. The length of the CDR3 is 14 residues. The V segment lost 3 bases and the J segment 8 bases; nucleotides outside the gene matches: 7. Looked up from germline, CDR1 is MNHNS and CDR2 is SASEGT. CDR3 sequence: CASSEEAGWDEQFF. The CDR3 DNA reads TGTGCCAGCAGTGAGGAAGCGGGATGGGATGAGCAGTTCTTC.

This clonotype was seen repeatedly, ten times or more. The genes are TRBV20-1 and TRBJ2-7, with 9 bases identical to TRBD2. J gave up 1 base and V 6 bases, and 7 bases lay outside the gene matches. CDR1 is DFQATT and CDR2 is SNEGSKA in the germline V gene (reference sequence). CDR3 length: 14 amino acids. The CDR3, as DNA: TGCAGTGCCTTTCCGACTAGCGGATCCTACGAGCAGTACTTC. It is translated as CSAFPTSGSYEQYF.

The sample holds many counts of this clonotype. The chain has TRBV7-2 and TRBJ2-3; 9 bases align to TRBD2. J was trimmed by 3 bases and V by 1 base; bases with no gene match: 5. The length of the CDR3 is 16 residues. Germline V gene lookup returns CDR1 SGHTA and CDR2 FQGNSA. The CDR3 nucleotides are TGTGCCAGCAGCTTAGGAGGCGGGAGGGAAACAGATACGCAGTATTTT. Its protein product is CASSLGGGRETDTQYF.

In this sample, this clonotype turned up a few times. This sequence joins TRBV2 and TRBJ2-5; 8 positions agree with TRBD2. The V gene's germline CDR1 is SNHLY and CDR2 FYNNEI. V lost 8 bases to trimming and J lost 4 bases; unmatched junction nucleotides: 12. CDR3 length equals 15 residues. As DNA, the CDR3 is TGTGCCAGCTCCGGATTAGCGGGGAGAGGAGAGACCCAGTACTTC. Translated: CASSGLAGRGETQYF.

This clonotype has more than one count but fewer than ten. CDR3 sequence: CASSPREGTQYF. CDR3 DNA: TGTGCCAGCAGCCCCCGGGAGGGGACCCAGTACTTC. The V and J genes are TRBV7-8 and TRBJ2-5; 8 positions agree with TRBD2. Germline-derived CDR1 and CDR2 are SGHVS and FQNEAQ. The CDR3 loop spans 12 amino acids. Trimming removed 5 bases from V and 7 bases from J; junction bases left unmatched: 3.

This rearrangement joins TRBV2 to TRBJ2-1, with 10 positions matching TRBD2. CDR1 and CDR2 (germline): SNHLY, FYNNEI. Losses at the gene ends were 2 bases for V and 0 bases for J; bases not matched to a gene: 4. The CDR3 is 17 residues long. The CDR3 DNA reads TGTGCCAGCAGTGAACTAGCGGGAGCCCCCTCCTACAATGAGCAGTTCTTC. Amino acids: CASSELAGAPSYNEQFF.

This clonotype was recorded a few times. V gene TRBV20-1 combines with J gene TRBJ2-3, with a possible D match to TRBD1 (6 bases). Germline CDR1 DFQATT, CDR2 SNEGSKA (reference sequence). There are 15 residues in the CDR3. V gave up 4 bases and J gave up 5 bases, with 19 bases separating them. The chain's CDR3 is CSATRQALGRDTQYF. In DNA form, the CDR3 reads TGCAGTGCTACCCGACAGGCCCTTGGGAGAGATACGCAGTATTTT.